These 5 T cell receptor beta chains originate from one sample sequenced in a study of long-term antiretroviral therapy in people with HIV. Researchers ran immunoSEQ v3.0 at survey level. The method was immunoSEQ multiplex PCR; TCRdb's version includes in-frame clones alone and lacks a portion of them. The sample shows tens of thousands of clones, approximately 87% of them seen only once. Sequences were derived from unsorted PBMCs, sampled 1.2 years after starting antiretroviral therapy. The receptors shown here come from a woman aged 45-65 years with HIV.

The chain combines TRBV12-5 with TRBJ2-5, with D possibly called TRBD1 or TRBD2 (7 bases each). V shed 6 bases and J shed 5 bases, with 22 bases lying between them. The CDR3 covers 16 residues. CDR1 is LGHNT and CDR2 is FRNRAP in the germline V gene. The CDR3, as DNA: TGTGCTAGTGGACCCGGGACAGAACGGGGGGAGGAGACCCAGTACTTC. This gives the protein CASGPGTERGEETQYF.

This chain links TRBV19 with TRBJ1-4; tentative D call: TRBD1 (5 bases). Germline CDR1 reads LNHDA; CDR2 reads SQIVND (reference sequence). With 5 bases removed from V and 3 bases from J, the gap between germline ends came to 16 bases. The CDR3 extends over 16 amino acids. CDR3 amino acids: CASSAQGRRANEKLFF. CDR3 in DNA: TGTGCCAGTAGTGCTCAGGGCAGGCGTGCTAATGAAAAACTGTTTTTT.

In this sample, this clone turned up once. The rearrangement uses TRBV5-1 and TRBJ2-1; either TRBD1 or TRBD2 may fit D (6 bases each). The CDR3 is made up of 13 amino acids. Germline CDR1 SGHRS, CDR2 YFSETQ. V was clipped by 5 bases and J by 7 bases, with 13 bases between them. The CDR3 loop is CASSWGAGNEQFF. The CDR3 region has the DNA TGCGCCAGCAGTTGGGGGGCCGGGAATGAGCAGTTCTTC.

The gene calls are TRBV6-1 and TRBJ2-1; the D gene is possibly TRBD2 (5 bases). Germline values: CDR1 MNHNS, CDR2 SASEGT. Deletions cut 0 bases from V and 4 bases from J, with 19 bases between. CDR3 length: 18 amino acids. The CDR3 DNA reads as TGTGCCAGCAGTGAAGCCACGGGGTACGCCTCATTTTACAATGAGCAGTTCTTC. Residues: CASSEATGYASFYNEQFF.

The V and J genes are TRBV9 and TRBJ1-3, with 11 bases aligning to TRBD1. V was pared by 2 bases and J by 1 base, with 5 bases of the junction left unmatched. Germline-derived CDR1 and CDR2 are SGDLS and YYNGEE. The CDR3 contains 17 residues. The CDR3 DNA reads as TGTGCCAGCAGCGTGGGCGGACAGGGGGCTTCTGGAAACACCATATATTTT. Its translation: CASSVGGQGASGNTIYF.